This TCR beta chain was sequenced during a study of blood T cells in healthy people across ages. Findings and caveats of the study: Naive T cell percentage showed a strong correlation with the diversity of TCR beta.

A J-beta primer mix and a sample-barcoded 5' primer were used in a second PCR of roughly 6 to 12 cycles. Each cDNA molecule, via a template-switch adaptor with 12 random nucleotides, was tagged. TCRdb reprocessed the 5' RACE reads with MiXCR, giving one entry per CDR3 protein. The repertoire holds approximately 1,100,000 distinct CDR3 sequences, with 45% as singletons. To note about this clonotype: Its antigen is unknown.

The clonotype originates from a woman in her fifties or sixties in good health. The sequenced sample was blood.

The chain's CDR3 is CASSSPVLGVDTQYF. The CDR3 region has the DNA TGTGCCAGCAGCTCTCCCGTTTTGGGGGTAGATACGCAGTATTTT. V gene TRBV5-6 combines with J gene TRBJ2-3; D is tentatively TRBD1 or TRBD2 (5 bases each). Deletions cut 3 bases from V and 5 bases from J, with 16 bases between. CDR3 length: 15 amino acids. In germline, CDR1 is SGHDT, CDR2 YYEEEE.